This TCR beta chain emerged from a study of T cell repertoires in cytomegalovirus infection (dated by TCRdb to the late 2010s). In terms of the full investigation: Donor HLA type was relevant to the analysis, as public TCR beta signatures indicated carriage of CMV infection together with the matching HLA type. The study at large found these results: In both this cohort and an independent cohort of some 380 donors, the cumulative frequency of public TCR beta family members distinguished carriers of CMV infection plus the relevant HLA type. In the ex vivo response, HLA-C-restricted CMV-specific TCR beta clonotypes were dominant, and in two of eight donors the single most frequent clonotype came from this HLA-C-restricted group.

The sample was run on an Illumina HiSeq 1500. TCRdb reanalyzed the raw reads on its own, using fastp at Q25 for trimming and MiXCR for clone calling, and kept in-frame beta chains. Under each unique CDR3 protein, matching rows form one entry showing the most common genes and DNA. A total of roughly 720,000 distinct CDR3 sequences appear in this sample, 35% of them only once. 2.8% of the sample rests with the top ten. The CDR3 has 16 amino acids, counting the end cysteine and phenylalanine. Solely the CDR3 DNA is kept, with 48 bases framed from the first base. As encoded in the germline V gene, CDR1 is MNHEY while CDR2 is SVGAGI. V ends up 6 bases short and J 5 bases short, with an unmatched junction base count of 11. Of note for this clonotype: Its antigen remains unidentified. No quality values exist for individual bases; no much larger clone is one base distant.

The V and J genes are TRBV6-5 and TRBJ2-2; 8 junctional bases match TRBD2. This receptor was obtained from a human donor in good health (CMV status not recorded). Some clones in this sample may be carry-over from other donors' samples. The sequenced material came from PBMCs. The base sequence is TGTGCCAGCAGGCAAGCCGGGACTAGGAGAACCGGGGAGCTGTTTTTT. Translated, this gives CASRQAGTRRTGELFF.